What follows are 14 T cell receptor beta chains derived from one specimen sequenced in a study of beta chain features in type 1 diabetes. All of the isolated RNA was reverse transcribed, so expressed TCRB transcripts were sequenced. Using immunoSEQ multiplex PCR, the repertoire was profiled, and TCRdb retains in-frame clones only, with some absent. The repertoire has 900,000 or so clones, roughly a sixth of them found once; the top ten carry 0.02% to 0.025%. The sample was naive CD4+ T cells from blood. These TCRs come from a woman aged 18-29 years in good health.

This chain connects TRBV5-1 to TRBJ2-3; D perhaps matches TRBD2 (6 bases). V dropped 0 bases and J dropped 5 bases, with 10 bases sitting between them. The CDR3 has 14 residues. Germline assignment: CDR1 SGHRS and CDR2 YFSETQ. CDR3 residues: CASSLARGRDTQYF. Written as DNA, the CDR3 is TGCGCCAGCAGCTTGGCGCGGGGTCGAGATACGCAGTATTTT.

The chain couples TRBV29-1 to TRBJ2-3; D perhaps matches TRBD1 (6 bases). The V end lost 8 bases, the J end lost 6 bases, and 18 bases lay between the germline ends. Per the germline V gene, CDR1 is SQVTM and CDR2 is ANQGSEA. The CDR3 totals 13 residues. DNA for the CDR3: TGCAGCATGGGAACAGGGAAAGGGGATACGCAGTATTTT. Translated, it gives CSMGTGKGDTQYF.

This chain joins TRBV28 and TRBJ2-7; D perhaps matches TRBD1 (6 bases). The germline V gene has CDR1 MDHEN and CDR2 SYDVKM. The CDR3 is 11 amino acids. The DNA for the CDR3 is TGTGCAACACAGGGCCCCTACGAGCAGTACTTC. It yields the protein CATQGPYEQYF.

This rearrangement joins TRBV7-9 to TRBJ2-5, with D uncertain. The CDR3 loop spans 13 amino acids. Trimming left V 1 base short and J 5 bases short, with 8 bases between. Germline CDR1 SEHNR, CDR2 FQNEAQ (reference sequence). The CDR3 sequence: CASSLEVVETQYF. DNA for the CDR3: TGTGCCAGCAGCTTAGAGGTGGTGGAGACCCAGTACTTC.

This rearrangement joins TRBV7-3 to TRBJ2-1; D remains ambiguous. This CDR3 is built from 16 residues. Trimming stripped 1 base from V and 2 bases from J, with 12 bases between. CDR1 and CDR2 from the germline V gene are SGHTA and FQGTGA. The CDR3 sequence is CASSLNSPTTYNEQFF. For the CDR3, the DNA is TGTGCCAGCAGCTTAAACAGCCCGACGACCTACAATGAGCAGTTCTTC.

This clone was picked up many times. The V gene is TRBV13, the J gene TRBJ2-4; TRBD2 matches 7 bases. Germline V gives CDR1 PRHDT, CDR2 FYEKMQ (reference sequence). This CDR3 region has 14 residues. Losses at the gene ends were 3 bases for V and 8 bases for J; bases not matched to a gene: 7. The CDR3 reads CASSFGRAEDIQYF. Here the CDR3 DNA reads TGTGCCAGCAGCTTTGGGAGGGCCGAAGACATTCAGTACTTC.

In its sample, this clone was seen a few times. V is TRBV5-6 and J is TRBJ1-2, with D possibly matching TRBD1 (5 bases). This CDR3 has 14 residues. The germline V gene encodes CDR1 SGHDT and CDR2 YYEEEE. V gave up 3 bases and J gave up 4 bases, with 13 bases separating them. The chain's CDR3 is CASSSTGALYGYTF. CDR3 in DNA: TGTGCCAGCAGCTCCACAGGCGCGCTCTATGGCTACACCTTC.

This clone was seen only a few times. The V and J genes are TRBV27 and TRBJ2-7; D is possibly TRBD1 (6 bases). Germline loops: CDR1 MNHEY, CDR2 SMNVEV (reference sequence). The CDR3 totals 15 residues. The V gene lost 1 base and the J gene lost 2 bases, with 12 bases spanning the gap. As DNA, the CDR3 is TGTGCCAGCAGTTTATTCAACAGGGCACCCTACGAGCAGTACTTC. It is translated as CASSLFNRAPYEQYF.

This rearrangement joins TRBV6-1 to TRBJ2-6; the D is unclear. The germline CDR1 and CDR2 sequences are MNHNS and SASEGT. V lost 2 bases and J 4 bases, leaving 9 bases between the germline ends. CDR3 length: 15 amino acids. DNA of the CDR3: TGTGCCAGCAGTGAAACGCCGACCGGGGCCAACGTCCTGACTTTC. The encoded protein is CASSETPTGANVLTF.

The V and J genes are TRBV7-8 and TRBJ2-3; 9 nucleotides match TRBD2. With V trimmed by 4 bases and J by 5 bases, 13 bases remained unmatched. The CDR3 totals 17 residues. Germline CDR1 is SGHVS and CDR2 is FQNEAQ. The CDR3 loop is CASSSTKREEGEDTQYF. As DNA, the CDR3 is TGTGCCAGCAGCTCGACTAAGCGGGAGGAAGGGGAAGATACGCAGTATTTT.

The chain combines TRBV4-3 with TRBJ1-2; D possibly corresponds to TRBD1 (6 bases). CDR1 is LGHNA, CDR2 YSLEER, per germline. The CDR3 covers 14 residues. The germline V and J ends were trimmed by 1 base and 5 bases, with 11 bases remaining between them. This chain's CDR3 is CASSQVGGLYGYTF. The CDR3 DNA follows: TGCGCCAGCAGCCAAGTGGGGGGCTTGTATGGCTACACCTTC.

This clone was picked up a small number of times. The V call is TRBV4-3, the J call TRBJ1-4; D remains unclear. Germline values: CDR1 LGHNA, CDR2 YSLEER. V was clipped by 4 bases and J by 4 bases, with 13 bases between them. This CDR3 contains 15 residues. The CDR3 sequence: CASSLDRRFNEKLFF. As DNA, the CDR3 is TGCGCCAGCAGCCTGGACCGAAGGTTTAATGAAAAACTGTTTTTT.

This clone has a handful of counts. Other DNA sequences in this specimen translate into the identical CDR3. The chain combines TRBV5-1 with TRBJ2-1, with 11 bases aligning to TRBD2. The CDR3 has 15 amino acids. Germline V gives CDR1 SGHRS, CDR2 YFSETQ. The V segment lost 2 bases and the J segment 4 bases; nucleotides outside the gene matches: 2. CDR3 region: CASSLGTSGYNEQFF. CDR3 bases: TGCGCCAGCAGCTTAGGGACTAGCGGATACAATGAGCAGTTCTTC.

This clone has just a few counts. The V gene is TRBV7-9, the J gene TRBJ1-5, with TRBD1 identical over 8 bases. This CDR3 is 16 amino acids long. V lost 5 bases and J lost 8; bases outside the gene matches: 14. Germline lookup yields CDR1 SEHNR and CDR2 FQNEAQ (reference sequence). CDR3 nucleotide sequence: TGTGCCAGCAGCGCCACCGGGACAGGAGCCGGGGAGCCCCAGCATTTT. Encoded protein: CASSATGTGAGEPQHF.